This TCR beta chain was documented in a study of T cell responses to AZD1222 COVID-19 vaccine. Findings and caveats of the study: Clonal diversity was possibly underestimated; the donors were predominantly white British and more often female.

The CDR3 extends over 14 amino acids. The germline V gene has CDR1 SGHRS and CDR2 YFSETQ. V shed 4 bases and J shed 3 bases, with 12 bases lying between them. Profiled with immunoSEQ multiplex PCR; TCRdb holds only in-frame clones, not every one. The sample includes 15,000 or so clones, 84% of them seen just once. Details on this clone: Its specificity is not known.

The source is an adult who received the AZD1222 COVID-19 vaccine. The specimen comprised peripheral blood, sampled 28 days after the second AZD1222 dose. This chain joins TRBV5-1 and TRBJ2-3; D is unresolved. The CDR3 DNA is TGCGCCAGCAGCCTCAGGACCGTGACAGATACGCAGTATTTT. Amino acid sequence: CASSLRTVTDTQYF.